The T cell receptor beta chain under discussion was sequenced for a study of OX40 agonist ivuxolimab in advanced cancers. Study-level information: Treatment received earlier with anti-PD-1, anti-PD-L1 or anti-CTLA-4 agents was allowed, and roughly 40% had some. Findings and caveats of the study: Compared with others, partial responders at 0.1-3.0 mg/kg displayed clonal expansion among the lowest.

Germline CDR1 and CDR2: LNHDA and SQIVND (reference sequence). The CDR3 is 12 amino acids. The V end lost 6 bases, the J end lost 0 bases, and 5 bases lay between the germline ends. As regards this clone: Its antigen is undetermined.

Only in-frame clones appear in the TCRdb table, and some are missing; sequencing was by immunoSEQ multiplex PCR. Of 70,000 to 95,000 clones in the sample, around four fifths were seen once. V gene TRBV19 combines with J gene TRBJ1-1; D is undetermined. This specimen consisted of CD4+ or CD8+ T cells sorted from blood, obtained in a trial of the OX40 agonist ivuxolimab. The receptor comes from an adult with an advanced solid tumor such as melanoma, head and neck, liver or kidney cancer. For the CDR3, the DNA is TGTGCCAGTAGAGGGATGAACACTGAAGCTTTCTTT. Encoded protein: CASRGMNTEAFF.